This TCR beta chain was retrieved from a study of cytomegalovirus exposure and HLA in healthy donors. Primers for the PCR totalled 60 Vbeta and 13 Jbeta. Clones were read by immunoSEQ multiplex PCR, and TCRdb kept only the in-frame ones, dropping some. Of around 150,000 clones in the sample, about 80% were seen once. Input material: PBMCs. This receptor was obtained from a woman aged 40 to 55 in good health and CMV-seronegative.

CDR3 protein: CASSLGLKGTGSYEQYF. DNA for the CDR3: TGTGCCAGCAGCTTAGGCTTAAAGGGGACAGGGTCCTACGAGCAGTACTTC. V gene TRBV7-2 combines with J gene TRBJ2-7; 9 nucleotides align to TRBD1. This CDR3 comprises 17 residues. Looked up from germline, CDR1 is SGHTA and CDR2 is FQGNSA. Trimming removed 1 base from V and 1 base from J; junction bases left unmatched: 8. The full variable domain, with the rest looked up from reference TRBV7-2 and TRBJ2-7, is GAGVSQSPSNKVTEKGKDVELRCDPISGHTALYWYRQSLGQGLEFLIYFQGNSAPDKSGLPSDRFSAERTGGSVSTLTIQRTQQEDSAVYLCASSLGLKGTGSYEQYFGPGTRLTVT.